What follows describes a single T cell receptor beta chain. The antigen is not known. Its ends do not fully match the called genes, so a read error is possible. The data were obtained in a study of tumor-infiltrating lymphocytes in primary liver carcinoma. Study background: Tumors were staged T1-T3 N0M0 and measured 4.2 to 10 cm across. Points from the study as a whole: It was tumor-adjacent and tumor-blood pairs that overlapped less than tumor region pairs did.

A primer matching the constant region was used to make TCR beta cDNA from 500 to 650 ng of total RNA. Investigators got TCR beta libraries out of three nested multiplex PCR rounds, done with slightly modified ARM-PCR. Each of the first two PCR rounds ran roughly 10 cycles with TRBV1-TRBV30 forward and C-beta reverse primers. TCRdb passed the multiplex PCR reads through MiXCR, listing each CDR3 protein once. Of approximately 330,000 distinct CDR3 sequences listed, around three fifths are singletons. The CDR3 loop spans 14 amino acids. Unsorted whole blood supplied the blood RNA, and germline DNA was isolated too. Around 4 milliliters of peripheral blood were drawn presurgically.

Sequencing was performed on peripheral blood. J is TRBJ2-5 and V is TRBV23-1, with D maybe TRBD2 (5 bases). TRBV23-1 is classed as an ORF, of uncertain function. This TCR came from a man aged 40-50 years with primary liver carcinoma and hepatitis B virus infection. Written as DNA, the CDR3 is TGCGCCAGCAGTCAATGCGGAGGATCTGGTGCCCAGTATTTC. Protein sequence: CASSQCGGSGAQYF.